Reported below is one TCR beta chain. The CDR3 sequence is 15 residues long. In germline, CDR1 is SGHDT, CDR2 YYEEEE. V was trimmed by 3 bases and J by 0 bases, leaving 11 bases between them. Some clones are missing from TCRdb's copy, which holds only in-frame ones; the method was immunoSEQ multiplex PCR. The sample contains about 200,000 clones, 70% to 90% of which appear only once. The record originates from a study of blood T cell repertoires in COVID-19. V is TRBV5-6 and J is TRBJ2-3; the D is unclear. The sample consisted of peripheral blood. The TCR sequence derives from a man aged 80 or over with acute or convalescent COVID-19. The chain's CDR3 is CASSYKPPSTDTQYF. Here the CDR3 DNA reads TGTGCCAGCAGCTATAAGCCTCCTAGCACAGATACGCAGTATTTT.